This T cell receptor beta chain was sequenced for a study of response to subunit inactivated influenza vaccine. Via MiXCR, TCRdb re-called the RT-PCR reads, giving one row per CDR3 protein. The table records just under 550,000 distinct CDR3 sequences, 20% to 25% of them present only once. The CDR3 runs 15 residues. V was shortened by 3 bases and J by 1 base, with 10 bases between the two germline ends. CDR1 is SGHKS, CDR2 YYEKEE, per germline (reference sequence). This same sample was also taken into another study, of T cells expressing NK-cell markers. From that second work: Libraries used 5'RACE template switching adding universal primer site and UMIs. The TCR beta repertoires originated in sorted CD3+CD56+NKG2C+, CD3+CD56+NKG2C- and CD3+CD56-NKG2C+ T cells. What restricted sorting to alpha-beta TCR T cells in several experiments was an anti-gamma-delta TCR antibody.

The specimen comprised CD4+ T cells sorted from PBMCs, sampled 11 to 12 days after vaccination. The V gene is TRBV5-5, the J gene TRBJ2-2; a weak D match, TRBD1 (5 bases). This receptor was obtained from a man aged 50-59 years who received an inactivated influenza vaccine. The CDR3 DNA sequence: TGTGCCAGCAGCTCACAGGCCTGGAACACCGGGGAGCTGTTTTTT. Its protein product is CASSSQAWNTGELFF.